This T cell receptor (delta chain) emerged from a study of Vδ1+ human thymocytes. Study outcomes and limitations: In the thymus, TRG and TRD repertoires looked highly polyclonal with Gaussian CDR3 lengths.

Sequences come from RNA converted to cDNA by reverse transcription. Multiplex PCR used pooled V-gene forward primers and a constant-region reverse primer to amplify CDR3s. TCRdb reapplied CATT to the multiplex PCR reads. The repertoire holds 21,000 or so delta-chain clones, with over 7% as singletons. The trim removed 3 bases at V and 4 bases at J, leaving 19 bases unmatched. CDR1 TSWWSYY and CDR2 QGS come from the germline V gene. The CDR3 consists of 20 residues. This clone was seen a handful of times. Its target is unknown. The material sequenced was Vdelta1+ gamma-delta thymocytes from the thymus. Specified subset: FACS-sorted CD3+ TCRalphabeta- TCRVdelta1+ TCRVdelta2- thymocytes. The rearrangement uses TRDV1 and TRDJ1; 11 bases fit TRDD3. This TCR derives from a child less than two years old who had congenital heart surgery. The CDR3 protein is CALGDLNLLLLGDSNDKLIF. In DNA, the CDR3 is TGTGCTCTTGGGGACCTTAACCTTCTTTTACTGGGGGATAGCAACGATAAACTCATCTTT.